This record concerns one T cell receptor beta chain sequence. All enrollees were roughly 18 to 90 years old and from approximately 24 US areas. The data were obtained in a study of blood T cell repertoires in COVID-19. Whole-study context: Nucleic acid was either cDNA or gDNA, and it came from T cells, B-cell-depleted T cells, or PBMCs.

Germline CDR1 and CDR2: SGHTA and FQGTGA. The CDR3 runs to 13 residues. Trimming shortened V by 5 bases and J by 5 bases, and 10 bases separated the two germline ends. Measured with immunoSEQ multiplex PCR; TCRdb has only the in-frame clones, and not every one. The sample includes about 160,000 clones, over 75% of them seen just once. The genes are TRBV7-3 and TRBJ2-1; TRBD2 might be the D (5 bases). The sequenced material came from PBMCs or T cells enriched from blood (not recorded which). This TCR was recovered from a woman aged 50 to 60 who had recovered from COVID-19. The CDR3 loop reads CASSIRGNNEQFF. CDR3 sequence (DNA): TGTGCCAGCAGCATCCGGGGTAACAATGAGCAGTTCTTC.